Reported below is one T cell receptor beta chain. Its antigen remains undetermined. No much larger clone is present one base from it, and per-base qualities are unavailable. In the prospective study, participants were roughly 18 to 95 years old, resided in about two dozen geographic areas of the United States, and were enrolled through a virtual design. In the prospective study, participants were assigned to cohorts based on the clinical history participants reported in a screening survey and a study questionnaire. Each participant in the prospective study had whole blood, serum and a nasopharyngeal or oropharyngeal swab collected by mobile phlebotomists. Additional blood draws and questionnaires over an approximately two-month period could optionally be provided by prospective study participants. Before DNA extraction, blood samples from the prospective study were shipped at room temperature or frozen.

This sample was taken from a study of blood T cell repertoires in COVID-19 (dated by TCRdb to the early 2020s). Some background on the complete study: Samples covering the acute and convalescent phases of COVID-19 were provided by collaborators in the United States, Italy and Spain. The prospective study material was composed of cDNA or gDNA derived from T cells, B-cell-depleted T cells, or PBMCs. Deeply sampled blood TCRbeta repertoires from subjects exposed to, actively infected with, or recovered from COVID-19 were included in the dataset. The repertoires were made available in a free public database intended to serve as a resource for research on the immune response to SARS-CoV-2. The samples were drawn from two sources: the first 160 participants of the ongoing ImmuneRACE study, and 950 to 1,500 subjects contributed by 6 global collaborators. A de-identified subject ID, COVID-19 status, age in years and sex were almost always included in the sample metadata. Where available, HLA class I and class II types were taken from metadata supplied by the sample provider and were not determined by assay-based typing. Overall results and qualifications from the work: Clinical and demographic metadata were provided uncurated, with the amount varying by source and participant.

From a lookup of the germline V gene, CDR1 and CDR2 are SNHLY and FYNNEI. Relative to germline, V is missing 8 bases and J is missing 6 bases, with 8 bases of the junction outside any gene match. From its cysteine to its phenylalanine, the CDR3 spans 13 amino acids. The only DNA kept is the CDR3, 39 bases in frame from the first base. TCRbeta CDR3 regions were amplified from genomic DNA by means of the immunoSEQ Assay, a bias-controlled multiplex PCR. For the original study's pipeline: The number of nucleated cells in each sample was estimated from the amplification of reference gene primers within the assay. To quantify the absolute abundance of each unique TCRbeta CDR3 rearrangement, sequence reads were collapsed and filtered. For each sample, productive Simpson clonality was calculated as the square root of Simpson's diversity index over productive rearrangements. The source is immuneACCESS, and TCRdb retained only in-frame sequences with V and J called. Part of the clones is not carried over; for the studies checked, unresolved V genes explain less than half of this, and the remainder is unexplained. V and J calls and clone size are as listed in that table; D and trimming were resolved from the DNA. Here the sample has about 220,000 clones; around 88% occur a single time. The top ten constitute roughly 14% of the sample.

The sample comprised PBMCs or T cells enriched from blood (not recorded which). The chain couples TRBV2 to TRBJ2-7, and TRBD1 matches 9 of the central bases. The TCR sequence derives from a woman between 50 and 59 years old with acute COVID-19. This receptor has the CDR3 CASSWTGVGEQYF. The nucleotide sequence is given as TGTGCCAGCTCTTGGACAGGGGTAGGCGAGCAGTACTTC.